This section outlines one TCR beta chain sequence together with its context. The data are from a study of blood T cell repertoires in COVID-19. Looking at the study overall: Samples came from the United States, Italy and Spain, spanning acute and convalescent COVID-19. PBMCs, B-cell-depleted T cells, or T cells provided the cDNA or gDNA that made up the material.

Per the original data handling: Amplifying reference gene primers gave estimates of nucleated cell counts. Using immunoSEQ multiplex PCR, the repertoire was profiled, and TCRdb retains in-frame clones only, with some absent. The DNA gave D and trimming, while V, J and clone size come from that table. The sample has 110,000 to 150,000 clones; roughly 80% are singletons. The TCR originated in a man in his 70s who had recovered from COVID-19. The specimen was peripheral blood.

DNA of the CDR3: TGTGCCAGCAGCAGGACTAGCGGGAGGATAGGGCAGTTCTTC. This translates into CASSRTSGRIGQFF. The chain couples TRBV2 to TRBJ2-1, with TRBD2 identical over 14 bases. Trimming removed 6 bases from V and 12 bases from J; junction bases left unmatched: 7. This CDR3 is 14 amino acids long. CDR1 and CDR2 (germline): SNHLY, FYNNEI.